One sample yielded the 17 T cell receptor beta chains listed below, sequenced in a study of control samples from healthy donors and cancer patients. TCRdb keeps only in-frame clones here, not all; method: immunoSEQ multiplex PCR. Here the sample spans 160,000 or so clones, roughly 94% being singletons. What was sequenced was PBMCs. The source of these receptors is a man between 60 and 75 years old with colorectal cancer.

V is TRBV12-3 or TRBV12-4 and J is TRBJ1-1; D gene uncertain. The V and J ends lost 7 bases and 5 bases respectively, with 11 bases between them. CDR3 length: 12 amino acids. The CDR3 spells CASTFGTTEAFF. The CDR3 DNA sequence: TGTGCCAGCACCTTTGGAACAACTGAAGCTTTCTTT.

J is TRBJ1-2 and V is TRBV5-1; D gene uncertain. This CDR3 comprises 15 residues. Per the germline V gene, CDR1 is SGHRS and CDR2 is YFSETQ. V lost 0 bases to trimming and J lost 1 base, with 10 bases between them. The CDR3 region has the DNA TGCGCCAGCAGCTTGGGGCAGCCGATTAACTATGGCTACACCTTC. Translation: CASSLGQPINYGYTF.

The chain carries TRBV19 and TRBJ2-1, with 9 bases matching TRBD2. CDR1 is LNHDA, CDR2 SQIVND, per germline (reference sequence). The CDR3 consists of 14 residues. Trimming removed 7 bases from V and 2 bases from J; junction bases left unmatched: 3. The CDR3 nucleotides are TGTGCCAGTACCTTAGCGGGAGCCTACAATGAGCAGTTCTTC. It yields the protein CASTLAGAYNEQFF.

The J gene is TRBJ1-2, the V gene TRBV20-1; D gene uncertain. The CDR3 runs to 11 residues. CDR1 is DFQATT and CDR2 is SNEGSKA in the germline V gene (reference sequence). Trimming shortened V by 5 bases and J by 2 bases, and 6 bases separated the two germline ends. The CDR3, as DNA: TGCAGTGCTTATTCGAACTATGGCTACACCTTC. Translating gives CSAYSNYGYTF.

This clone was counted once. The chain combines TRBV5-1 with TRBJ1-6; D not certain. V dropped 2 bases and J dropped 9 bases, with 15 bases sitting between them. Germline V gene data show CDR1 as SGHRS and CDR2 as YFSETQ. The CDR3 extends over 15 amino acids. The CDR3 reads CASSLDGVGVSPLHF. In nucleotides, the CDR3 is TGCGCCAGCAGCTTAGACGGCGTCGGGGTTTCACCCCTCCACTTT.

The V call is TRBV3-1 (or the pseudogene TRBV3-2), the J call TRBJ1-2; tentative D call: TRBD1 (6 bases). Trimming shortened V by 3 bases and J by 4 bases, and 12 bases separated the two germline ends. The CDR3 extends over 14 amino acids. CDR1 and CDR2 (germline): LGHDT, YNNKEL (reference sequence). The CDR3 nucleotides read TGTGCCAGCAGCCACATCGGGGGCAGCTATGGCTACACCTTC. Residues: CASSHIGGSYGYTF.

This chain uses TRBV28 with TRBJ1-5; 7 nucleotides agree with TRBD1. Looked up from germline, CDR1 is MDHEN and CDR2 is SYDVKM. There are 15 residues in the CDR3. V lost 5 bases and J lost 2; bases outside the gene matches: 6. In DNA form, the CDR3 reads TGTGCCAGCAGTATACAGGGGAATCGCAATCAGCCCCAGCATTTT. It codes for CASSIQGNRNQPQHF.

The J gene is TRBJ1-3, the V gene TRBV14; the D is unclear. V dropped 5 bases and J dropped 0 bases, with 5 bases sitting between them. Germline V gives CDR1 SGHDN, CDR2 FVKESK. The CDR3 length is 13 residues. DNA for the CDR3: TGTGCCAGCAGCACAATCTCTGGAAACACCATATATTTT. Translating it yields CASSTISGNTIYF. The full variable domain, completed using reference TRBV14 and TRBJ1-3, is EAGVTQFPSHSVIEKGQTVTLRCDPISGHDNLYWYRRVMGKEIKFLLHFVKESKQDESGMPNNRFLAERTGGTYSTLKVQPAELEDSGVYFCASSTISGNTIYFGEGSWLTVV.

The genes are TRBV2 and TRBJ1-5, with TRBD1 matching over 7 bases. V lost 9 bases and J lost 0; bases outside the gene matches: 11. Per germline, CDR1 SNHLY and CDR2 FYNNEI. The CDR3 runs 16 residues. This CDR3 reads CARVIRQGYSNQPQHF. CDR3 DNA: TGTGCCAGGGTAATTCGACAGGGCTATAGCAATCAGCCCCAGCATTTT.

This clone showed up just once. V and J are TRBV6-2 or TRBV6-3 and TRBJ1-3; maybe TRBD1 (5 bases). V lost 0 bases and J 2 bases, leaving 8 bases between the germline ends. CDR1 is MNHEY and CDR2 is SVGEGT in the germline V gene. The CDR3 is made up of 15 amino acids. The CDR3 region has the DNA TGTGCCAGCAGTTACTCGTGGGACGCTGGAAACACCATATATTTT. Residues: CASSYSWDAGNTIYF.

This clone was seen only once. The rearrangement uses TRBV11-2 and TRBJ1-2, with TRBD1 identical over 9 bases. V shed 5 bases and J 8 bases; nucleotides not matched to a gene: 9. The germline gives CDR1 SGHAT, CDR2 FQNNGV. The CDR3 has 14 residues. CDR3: CASSPRTGDGGYTF. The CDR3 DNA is TGTGCCAGCAGCCCCCGGACAGGGGACGGAGGCTACACCTTC.

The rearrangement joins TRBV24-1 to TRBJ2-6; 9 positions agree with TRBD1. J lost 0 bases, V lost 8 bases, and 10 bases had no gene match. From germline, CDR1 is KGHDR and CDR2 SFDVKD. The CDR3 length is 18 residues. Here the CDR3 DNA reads TGTGCCACCATTCCTTTGGGGACAGGGAGCTCTGGGGCCAACGTCCTGACTTTC. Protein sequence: CATIPLGTGSSGANVLTF.

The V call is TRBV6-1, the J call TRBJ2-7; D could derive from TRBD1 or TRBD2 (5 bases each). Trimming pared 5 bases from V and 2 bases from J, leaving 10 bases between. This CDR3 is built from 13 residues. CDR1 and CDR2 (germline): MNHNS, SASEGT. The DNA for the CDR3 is TGTGCCAGCAGTTGGCAGGGACCCTACGAGCAGTACTTC. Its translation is CASSWQGPYEQYF.

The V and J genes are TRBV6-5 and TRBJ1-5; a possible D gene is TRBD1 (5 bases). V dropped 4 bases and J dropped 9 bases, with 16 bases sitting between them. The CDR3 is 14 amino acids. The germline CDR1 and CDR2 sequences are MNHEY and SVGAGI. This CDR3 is CASSWQGGWWPQHF. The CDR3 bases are TGTGCCAGCAGTTGGCAGGGCGGGTGGTGGCCCCAGCATTTT.

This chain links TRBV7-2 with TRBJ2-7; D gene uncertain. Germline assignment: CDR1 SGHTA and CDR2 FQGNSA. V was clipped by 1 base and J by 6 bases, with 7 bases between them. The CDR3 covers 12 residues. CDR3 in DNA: TGTGCCAGCAGCTTAGGGTTGGTCGAGCAGTACTTC. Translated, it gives CASSLGLVEQYF.

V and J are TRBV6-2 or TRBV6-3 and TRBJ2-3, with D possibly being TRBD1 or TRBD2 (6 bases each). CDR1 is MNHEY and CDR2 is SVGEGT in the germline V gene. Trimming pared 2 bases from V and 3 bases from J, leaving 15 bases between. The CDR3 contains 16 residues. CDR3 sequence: CASSYAEGGLTDTQYF. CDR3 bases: TGTGCCAGCAGTTACGCCGAGGGGGGTCTAACAGATACGCAGTATTTT.

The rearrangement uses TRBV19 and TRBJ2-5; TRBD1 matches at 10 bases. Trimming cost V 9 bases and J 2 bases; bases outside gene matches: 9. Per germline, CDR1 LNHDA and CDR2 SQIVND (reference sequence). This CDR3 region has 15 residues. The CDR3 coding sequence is TGTGCCAGCGTTCCGGGACAGGGGAATCAAGAGACCCAGTACTTC. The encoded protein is CASVPGQGNQETQYF.